This record concerns one TCR beta chain sequence. Its target is unknown. The CDR3 is 13 amino acids. Germline V lookup: CDR1 SEHNR, CDR2 FQNEAQ (reference sequence). The J segment lost 5 bases and the V segment lost 5 bases, leaving 4 bases of the junction unmatched. This sample was taken from a study of T cell responses to AZD1222 COVID-19 vaccine. Whole-study findings and limits: Seropositive at baseline were only a handful of AZD1222 recipients. Reports say nearly half of spike-specific TCRs go after unmutated variant regions.

Profiling relied on immunoSEQ multiplex PCR, and the TCRdb table lists in-frame clones only, not all of them. The data show 120,000 or so clones, 75% to 95% seen once. The receptor comes from an adult who received the MenACWY meningococcal vaccine as a control. J is TRBJ2-7 and V is TRBV7-9; 9 bases line up with TRBD1. Sample: peripheral blood, taken 28 days after the second dose of the MenACWY control vaccine. CDR3 amino acids: CASSRTGVHEQYV. As DNA, the CDR3 is TGTGCCAGCAGCCGGACAGGGGTACACGAGCAGTACGTC.